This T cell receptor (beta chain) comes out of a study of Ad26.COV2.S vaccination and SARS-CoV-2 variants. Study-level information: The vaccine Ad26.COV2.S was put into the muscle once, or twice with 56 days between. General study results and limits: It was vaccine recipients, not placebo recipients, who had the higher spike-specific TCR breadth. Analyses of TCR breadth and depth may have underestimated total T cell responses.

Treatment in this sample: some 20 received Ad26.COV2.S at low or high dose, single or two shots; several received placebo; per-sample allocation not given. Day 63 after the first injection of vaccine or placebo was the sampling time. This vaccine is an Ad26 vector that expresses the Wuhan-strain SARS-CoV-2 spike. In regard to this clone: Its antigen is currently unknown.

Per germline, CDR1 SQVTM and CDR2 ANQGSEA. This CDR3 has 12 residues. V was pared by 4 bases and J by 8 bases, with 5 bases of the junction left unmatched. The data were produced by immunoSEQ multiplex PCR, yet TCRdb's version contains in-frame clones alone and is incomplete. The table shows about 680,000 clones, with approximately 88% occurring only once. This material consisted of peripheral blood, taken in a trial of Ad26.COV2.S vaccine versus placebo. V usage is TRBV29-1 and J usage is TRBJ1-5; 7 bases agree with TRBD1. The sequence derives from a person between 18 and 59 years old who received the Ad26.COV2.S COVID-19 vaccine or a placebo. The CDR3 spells CSVGQGGEPQHF. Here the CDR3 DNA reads TGCAGCGTTGGACAGGGTGGGGAGCCCCAGCATTTT.